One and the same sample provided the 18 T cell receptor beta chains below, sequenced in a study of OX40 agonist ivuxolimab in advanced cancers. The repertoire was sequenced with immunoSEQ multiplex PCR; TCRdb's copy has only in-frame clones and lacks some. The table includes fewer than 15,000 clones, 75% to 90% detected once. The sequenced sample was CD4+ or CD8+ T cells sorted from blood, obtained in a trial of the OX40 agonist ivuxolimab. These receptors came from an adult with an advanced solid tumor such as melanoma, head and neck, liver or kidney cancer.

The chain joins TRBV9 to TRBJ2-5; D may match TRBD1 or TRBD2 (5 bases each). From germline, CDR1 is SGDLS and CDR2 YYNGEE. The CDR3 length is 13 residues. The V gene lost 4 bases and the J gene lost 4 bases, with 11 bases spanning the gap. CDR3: CASSLGTVETQYF. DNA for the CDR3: TGTGCCAGCAGCCTCGGGACGGTAGAGACCCAGTACTTC.

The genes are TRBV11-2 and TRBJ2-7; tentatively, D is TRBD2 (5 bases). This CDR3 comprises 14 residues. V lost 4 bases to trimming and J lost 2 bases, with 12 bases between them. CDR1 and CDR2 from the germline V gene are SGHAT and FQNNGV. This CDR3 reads CASSSGITTYEQYF. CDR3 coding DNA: TGTGCCAGCAGCTCCGGGATTACAACCTACGAGCAGTACTTC.

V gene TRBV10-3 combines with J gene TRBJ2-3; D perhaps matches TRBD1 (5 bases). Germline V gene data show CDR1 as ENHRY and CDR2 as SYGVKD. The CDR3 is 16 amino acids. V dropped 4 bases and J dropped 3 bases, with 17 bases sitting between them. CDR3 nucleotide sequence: TGTGCCATCAGTGGTCTAGGGGTAGGTGGGACAGATACGCAGTATTTT. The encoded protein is CAISGLGVGGTDTQYF.

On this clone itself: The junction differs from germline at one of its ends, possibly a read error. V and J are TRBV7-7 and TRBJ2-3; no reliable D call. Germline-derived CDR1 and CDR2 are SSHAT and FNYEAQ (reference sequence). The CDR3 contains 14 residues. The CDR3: CASSQSDNTDTQYF. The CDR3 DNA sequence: TGTGCTAGCAGCCAGAGCGATAACACAGATACGCAGTATTTT.

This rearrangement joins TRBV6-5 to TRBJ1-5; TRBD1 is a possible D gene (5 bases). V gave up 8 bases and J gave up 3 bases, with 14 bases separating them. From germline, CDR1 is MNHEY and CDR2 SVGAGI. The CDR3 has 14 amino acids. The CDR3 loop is CASRGREINQPQHF. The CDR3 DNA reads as TGTGCCAGCCGAGGCAGGGAGATCAATCAGCCCCAGCATTTT.

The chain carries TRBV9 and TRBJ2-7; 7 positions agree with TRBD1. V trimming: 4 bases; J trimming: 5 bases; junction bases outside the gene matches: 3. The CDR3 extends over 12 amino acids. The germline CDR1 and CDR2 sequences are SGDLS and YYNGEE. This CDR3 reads CASSSRGHEQYF. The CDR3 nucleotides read TGTGCCAGCAGCTCGAGGGGGCACGAGCAGTACTTC.

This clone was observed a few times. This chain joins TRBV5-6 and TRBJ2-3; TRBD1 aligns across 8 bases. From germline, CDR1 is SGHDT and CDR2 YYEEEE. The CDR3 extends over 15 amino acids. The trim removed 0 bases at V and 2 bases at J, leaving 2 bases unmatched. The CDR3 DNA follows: TGTGCCAGCAGCTTGGCAGGGGGCATCACAGATACGCAGTATTTT. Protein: CASSLAGGITDTQYF. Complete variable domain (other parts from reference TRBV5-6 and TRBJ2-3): DAGVTQSPTHLIKTRGQQVTLRCSPKSGHDTVSWYQQALGQGPQFIFQYYEEEERQRGNFPDRFSGHQFPNYSSELNVNALLLGDSALYLCASSLAGGITDTQYFGPGTRLTVL.

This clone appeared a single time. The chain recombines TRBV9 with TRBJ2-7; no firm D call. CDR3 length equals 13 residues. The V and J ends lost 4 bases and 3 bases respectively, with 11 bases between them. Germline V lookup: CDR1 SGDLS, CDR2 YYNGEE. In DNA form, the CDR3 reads TGTGCCAGCAGCCGAAGCGACGGCTACGAGCAGTACTTC. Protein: CASSRSDGYEQYF.

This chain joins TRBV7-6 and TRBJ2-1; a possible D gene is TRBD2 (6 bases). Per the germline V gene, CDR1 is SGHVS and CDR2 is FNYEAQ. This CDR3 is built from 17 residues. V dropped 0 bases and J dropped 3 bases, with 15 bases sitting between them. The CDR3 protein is CASSLAGGPTSYNEQFF. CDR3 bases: TGTGCCAGCAGCTTAGCGGGGGGACCGACAAGCTACAATGAGCAGTTCTTC. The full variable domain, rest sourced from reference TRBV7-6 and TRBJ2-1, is GAGVSQSPRYKVTKRGQDVALRCDPISGHVSLYWYRQALGQGPEFLTYFNYEAQQDKSGLPNDRFSAERPEGSISTLTIQRTEQRDSAMYRCASSLAGGPTSYNEQFFGPGTRLTVL.

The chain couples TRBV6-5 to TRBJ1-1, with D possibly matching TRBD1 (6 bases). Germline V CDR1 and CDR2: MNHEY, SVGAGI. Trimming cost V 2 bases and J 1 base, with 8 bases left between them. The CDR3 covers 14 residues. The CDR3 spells CASSYGGQNTEAFF. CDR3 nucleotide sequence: TGTGCCAGCAGTTACGGGGGGCAGAACACTGAAGCTTTCTTT.

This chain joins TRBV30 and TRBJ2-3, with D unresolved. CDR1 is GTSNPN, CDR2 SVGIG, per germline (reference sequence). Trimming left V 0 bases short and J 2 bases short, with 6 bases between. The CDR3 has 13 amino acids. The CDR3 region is CAWSVLTTDTQYF. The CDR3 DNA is TGTGCCTGGAGTGTATTGACCACAGATACGCAGTATTTT.

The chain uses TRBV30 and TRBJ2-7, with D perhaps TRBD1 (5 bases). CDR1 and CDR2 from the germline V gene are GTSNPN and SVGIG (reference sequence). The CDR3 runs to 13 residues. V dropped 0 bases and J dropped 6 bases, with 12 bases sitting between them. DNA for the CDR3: TGTGCCTGGAGTGTAGGGGCCTCCCTCGAGCAGTACTTC. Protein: CAWSVGASLEQYF.

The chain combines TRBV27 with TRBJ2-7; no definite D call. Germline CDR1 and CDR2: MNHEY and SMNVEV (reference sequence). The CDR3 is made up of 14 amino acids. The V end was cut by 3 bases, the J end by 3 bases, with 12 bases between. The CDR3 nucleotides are TGTGCCAGCAGTTTGGCAGGTCCAAACTACGAGCAGTACTTC. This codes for CASSLAGPNYEQYF.

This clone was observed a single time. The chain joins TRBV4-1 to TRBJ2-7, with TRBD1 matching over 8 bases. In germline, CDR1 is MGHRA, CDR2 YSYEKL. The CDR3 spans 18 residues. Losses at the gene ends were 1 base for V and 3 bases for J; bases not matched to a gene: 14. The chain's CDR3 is CASSQGKLRQGPIYEQYF. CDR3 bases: TGCGCCAGCAGCCAAGGCAAACTCCGACAGGGGCCAATCTACGAGCAGTACTTC.

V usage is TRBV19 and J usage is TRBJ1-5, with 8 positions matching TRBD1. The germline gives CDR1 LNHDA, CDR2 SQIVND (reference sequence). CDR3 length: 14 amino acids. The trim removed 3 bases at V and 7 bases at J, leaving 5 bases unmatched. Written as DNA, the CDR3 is TGTGCCAGTAGTATTCAGGGGGCAAGACAGCCCCAGCATTTT. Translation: CASSIQGARQPQHF.

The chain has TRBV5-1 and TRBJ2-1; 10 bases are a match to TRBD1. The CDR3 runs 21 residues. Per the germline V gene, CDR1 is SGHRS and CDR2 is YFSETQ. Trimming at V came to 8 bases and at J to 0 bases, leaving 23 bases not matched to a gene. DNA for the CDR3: TGCGCCAGGCCAGCTTGGTACCCCCGGGACAGGGGCCGGAGCTCCTACAATGAGCAGTTCTTC. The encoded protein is CARPAWYPRDRGRSSYNEQFF.

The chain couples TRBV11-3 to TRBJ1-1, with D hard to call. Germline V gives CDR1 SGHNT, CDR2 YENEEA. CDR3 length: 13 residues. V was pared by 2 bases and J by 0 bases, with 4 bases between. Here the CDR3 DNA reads TGTGCCAGCAGCTTACACTTGAACACTGAAGCTTTCTTT. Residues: CASSLHLNTEAFF.

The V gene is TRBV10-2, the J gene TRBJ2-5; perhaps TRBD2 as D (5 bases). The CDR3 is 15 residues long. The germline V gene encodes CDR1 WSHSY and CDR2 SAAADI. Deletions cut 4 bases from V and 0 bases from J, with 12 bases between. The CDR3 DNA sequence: TGCGCCAGCAGTGGGATTTTGGAGGACCAAGAGACCCAGTACTTC. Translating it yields CASSGILEDQETQYF.